This T cell receptor (beta chain) was obtained from a study of human T cells and chemical hapten exposure. Concerning this clonotype: Its antigen is unknown.

This CDR3 has 13 amino acids. Germline V gene sequence: CDR1 LGHDT, CDR2 YNNKEL (reference sequence). The germline V and J ends were trimmed by 0 bases and 12 bases, with 12 bases remaining between them. Study outcomes and limitations: PT1 expanded TCR counts and patch test score correlated positively. DPC sensitization did not alter TCRs above 1 in 1000 frequency.

Indicated time point: patch test 1, 2 weeks after DPC sensitization. The sample's treatment: therapeutic diphenylcyclopropenone sensitization with weekly scalp DPC. Each CDR3 protein gets one entry after TCRdb re-called the RACE reads with MiXCR. The sample yields tens of thousands of distinct CDR3 sequences, approximately 9.4% seen once. This material consisted of whole blood, taken in connection with sensitization to the hapten diphenylcyclopropenone (DPC). J is TRBJ2-1 and V is TRBV3-1; a weak D match, TRBD2 (5 bases). This clonotype was obtained from a woman in her thirties or forties with alopecia areata. Some clones in this sample may be carry-over from other donors' samples. The DNA of the CDR3 is TGTGCCAGCAGCCAAGATCGCCGACTATCGCAGTTCTTC. Protein product: CASSQDRRLSQFF.